This T cell receptor beta chain is drawn from a study of beta chain features in type 1 diabetes (dated by TCRdb to about 2018). The study in broad terms: No differences in mean age, gender distribution, total cell number or subset yield were found between patients and healthy donors. A total of some 100,000,000 sorted cells were examined across all samples, and the number of cells per subset was strongly correlated with RNA yield. In the study, TCRB repertoires of sorted circulating CD4+ T cell subsets from recently diagnosed type 1 diabetes patients were compared with those of matched healthy donors. Regulatory and stem cell-like memory subsets were obtained from only 8 patients and about eight healthy donors, while naive and central memory subsets were obtained from all 30 or so donors.

Each donor gave one peripheral blood draw, averaging approximately 0.12 L, which was collected into heparinised tubes. A BD FACSAria II was used to sort naive, central memory, regulatory and stem cell-like memory CD4+ T cells with a panel that included CD45RO, CCR7, CD25, CD127, CD95 and CD27. All sorted populations exceeded 95% purity. Right away, PBMCs were isolated by Lymphoprep density gradient centrifugation and were stained directly, with no culture step. So that batch effects would be minimized, each experiment stained and sorted samples in pairs, pairing one healthy donor with one patient. The entire amount of isolated RNA was reverse transcribed using the High Capacity cDNA Reverse Transcription Kit, so the sequenced TCRB transcripts were expressed ones. Deep immunoSEQ sequencing was performed on naive, central memory and regulatory T cell samples, with an average of about 3.57 million total reads per sample. Sorted cells were lysed in RLT buffer and RNA was extracted with DNase-treated RNeasy Micro or Mini kits, depending on cell number. Each cell subset was processed separately to prevent cross-contamination, with patient and healthy donor samples processed together. The immunoSEQ multiplex PCR was used to amplify TCRB sequences from cDNA, yielding 87-bp fragments that span the CDR3 region. The amplicons were sequenced using the Illumina HiSeq platform. On the authors' methods: PCR bias was computationally corrected using synthetic template baselines, reads within Hamming distance 2 were collapsed, and singletons that could not be merged were discarded. By aligning reads against IMGT, V, D and J genes, CDR3 length, and insertions or deletions at six rearrangement sites were assigned. Within each subset, clonotype counts were normalized to sorted cell number, after which true diversity and Gini coefficients were computed with the tcR R package. The overlap coefficient, calculated on TCRB nucleotide sequences, was used to quantify repertoire sharing. As a proxy for the pre-selection repertoire, out-of-frame TCRB sequences from naive cells were analyzed. Held by TCRdb, this immuneACCESS table contains in-frame sequences only and omits some clones. Under half of the omission traces to an unresolved V gene where checked; the cause of the rest is unknown. The DNA was the basis for D and trimming; V, J and clone size are from that table. This sample holds some 330,000 clones; around an eighth were observed only once. The ten most abundant clones make up about 0.01% of the sample.

At the junction V is shortened by 0 bases and J by 4 bases, with 18 bases in between. The germline V gene provides CDR1 SQVTM and CDR2 ANQGSEA. From the cysteine through the phenylalanine, the CDR3 covers 16 amino acids. CDR3 DNA only is kept here, 48 bases in frame from base 1. The full study reports these points: Naive, central memory and regulatory TCRB repertoires appeared to be more alike among patients than among healthy donors. In all four CD4+ subsets, TCRB CDR3 length was moderately but significantly shorter in type 1 diabetes patients. Because cDNA was sequenced instead of genomic DNA, activated cells with high expression could be over-represented, although the groups did not differ in activation or CD3 levels. Because small numbers of individuals were included in the HLA sub-analyses, any influence of HLA type on TCRB rearrangement was left unresolved. PCR might favor shorter templates, but patient and control samples were amplified and corrected together, so any skew would affect both groups equally. Fewer insertions and more nucleotide deletions at VDJ recombination sites were observed in patients with type 1 diabetes, implying thymic rearrangement abnormalities.

The table lists this clone with a few counts. The antigen this receptor binds is unknown. The sample holds no much larger clone one base away, and base qualities are not on file. Specimen: naive CD4+ T cells from blood. The cell subset or site label on this specimen signifies: true naive CD4+ T cells. This receptor was taken from a woman aged 18-35 years with type 1 diabetes. Recombination joined TRBV29-1 with TRBJ1-2; TRBD1 is a weak D gene call, 6 bases matching. The nucleotide sequence reads as follows: TGCAGCGTTGAAGAGAAGGCCAGGGGAATTTTCTATGGCTACACCTTC. Its protein is CSVEEKARGIFYGYTF.